Following are 26 T cell receptor beta chains from one sample sequenced in a study of blood T cell repertoires in COVID-19. Libraries were prepared by immunoSEQ multiplex PCR; TCRdb keeps only in-frame clonotypes and omits some of them. The sample has under 450,000 clones, roughly 90% seen once; the top ten hold 1.5% to 1.9%. The specimen was peripheral blood. These receptors were collected from a woman aged 40 to 50 with COVID-19, enrolled during active disease.

The chain joins TRBV4-1 to TRBJ2-7; maybe TRBD1 (5 bases). CDR1 and CDR2 (germline): MGHRA, YSYEKL. The CDR3 runs to 14 residues. V was trimmed by 4 bases and J by 2 bases, leaving 12 bases between them. Here the CDR3 DNA reads TGCGCCAGCAGCCTCCTCCTGACAGCCTACGAGCAGTACTTC. This gives the protein CASSLLLTAYEQYF.

The chain carries TRBV19 and TRBJ1-2; perhaps TRBD1 as D (6 bases). Germline V lookup: CDR1 LNHDA, CDR2 SQIVND (reference sequence). This CDR3 spans 13 amino acids. V shed 5 bases and J shed 3 bases, with 10 bases lying between them. The CDR3 DNA sequence: TGTGCCAGTAGTTTGGCAGGGGACTATGGCTACACCTTC. Protein sequence: CASSLAGDYGYTF.

The chain carries TRBV13 and TRBJ2-7; D is uncertain. The V and J ends lost 0 bases and 2 bases respectively, with 8 bases between them. In germline, CDR1 is PRHDT, CDR2 FYEKMQ (reference sequence). The length of the CDR3 is 14 residues. The CDR3 loop is CASSLGLLTYEQYF. CDR3 DNA sequence: TGTGCCAGCAGCTTAGGACTGCTTACCTACGAGCAGTACTTC.

The CDR3 DNA reads TGTGCCACCAGCGGGAGGAGGAGTTCCTACGAGCAGTACTTC. Encoded protein: CATSGRRSSYEQYF. The chain combines TRBV15 with TRBJ2-7, with D tentatively TRBD2 (6 bases). The CDR3 covers 14 residues. The V and J ends lost 5 bases and 1 base respectively, with 12 bases between them. Germline V gene sequence: CDR1 LNHNV, CDR2 YYDKDF (reference sequence). Drawing the rest from reference TRBV15 and TRBJ2-7, the complete variable domain is DAMVIQNPRYQVTQFGKPVTLSCSQTLNHNVMYWYQQKSSQAPKLLFHYYDKDFNNEADTPDNFQSRRPNTSFCFLDIRSPGLGDTAMYLCATSGRRSSYEQYFGPGTRLTVT.

The chain recombines TRBV28 with TRBJ2-7; 9 nucleotides line up with TRBD2. V shed 5 bases and J 3 bases; nucleotides not matched to a gene: 2. CDR1 MDHEN and CDR2 SYDVKM come from the germline V gene. The length of the CDR3 is 13 residues. The CDR3 reads CASSRSGGYEQYF. The CDR3 nucleotides read TGTGCCAGCAGTCGTAGCGGGGGCTACGAGCAGTACTTC.

This clone was seen a few times. The chain recombines TRBV9 with TRBJ1-2; D gene unclear. The V gene lost 7 bases and the J gene lost 7 bases, with 17 bases spanning the gap. The CDR3 consists of 13 residues. CDR1 and CDR2 from the germline V gene are SGDLS and YYNGEE. The CDR3 DNA is TGTGCCAGCGGGAGCGCGAACCCGTCTGGCTACACCTTC. Encoded protein: CASGSANPSGYTF. The whole variable domain, filled in from reference TRBV9 and TRBJ1-2, reads DSGVTQTPKHLITATGQRVTLRCSPRSGDLSVYWYQQSLDQGLQFLIQYYNGEERAKGNILERFSAQQFPDLHSELNLSSLELGDSALYFCASGSANPSGYTFGSGTRLTVV.

The DNA for the CDR3 is TGTGCCAGTAGTACCGGGACAGGGGGCTACAATGAGCAGTTCTTC. Amino acid sequence: CASSTGTGGYNEQFF. V gene TRBV19 combines with J gene TRBJ2-1; 11 nucleotides align to TRBD1. The CDR3 is 15 amino acids. Germline trimming cut 4 bases from V and 3 bases from J; bases unmatched to any gene: 2. Germline loops: CDR1 LNHDA, CDR2 SQIVND (reference sequence).

The chain couples TRBV19 to TRBJ2-1, with D maybe TRBD2 (7 bases). The ends were cut back, 0 bases at V and 5 bases at J, with 14 bases in the middle. Germline V gene data show CDR1 as LNHDA and CDR2 as SQIVND (reference sequence). This CDR3 has 16 amino acids. CDR3 residues: CASSIEAGRGNNEQFF. In DNA form, the CDR3 reads TGTGCCAGTAGTATAGAGGCAGGGAGGGGGAACAATGAGCAGTTCTTC. Together with reference TRBV19 and TRBJ2-1, the CDR3 gives the full variable domain: DGGITQSPKYLFRKEGQNVTLSCEQNLNHDAMYWYRQDPGQGLRLIYYSQIVNDFQKGDIAEGYSVSREKKESFPLTVTSAQKNPTAFYLCASSIEAGRGNNEQFFGPGTRLTVL.

The count of this clone is one. The V call is TRBV30, the J call TRBJ1-2, with 12 bases that match TRBD1. V shed 1 base and J 8 bases; nucleotides not matched to a gene: 2. The CDR3 is 13 residues long. The germline V gene encodes CDR1 GTSNPN and CDR2 SVGIG (reference sequence). CDR3 in DNA: TGTGCCTGGAGTGAGGGGACAGGGGGCGGCTACACCTTC. Translating gives CAWSEGTGGGYTF. The entire variable domain, with the rest obtained from reference TRBV30 and TRBJ1-2, is as follows: SQTIHQWPATLVQPVGSPLSLECTVEGTSNPNLYWYRQAAGRGLQLLFYSVGIGQISSEVPQNLSASRPQDRQFILSSKKLLLSDSGFYLCAWSEGTGGGYTFGSGTRLTVV.

V gene TRBV19 combines with J gene TRBJ2-6; 7 bases are shared with TRBD1. CDR3 size: 14 residues. Germline V gene lookup returns CDR1 LNHDA and CDR2 SQIVND (reference sequence). The ends lost 6 bases at V and 4 bases at J; junction bases unmatched: 3. Written as DNA, the CDR3 is TGTGCCAGTAGGATACAGGGGGGGGCCAACGTCCTGACTTTC. Translating it yields CASRIQGGANVLTF.

The chain is built from TRBV7-9 and TRBJ1-2, with 7 bases fitting TRBD1. CDR3 length: 13 amino acids. Trimming at V came to 5 bases and at J to 7 bases, leaving 7 bases not matched to a gene. Looked up from germline, CDR1 is SEHNR and CDR2 is FQNEAQ (reference sequence). The CDR3 reads CASSTSQGGGYTF. Here the CDR3 DNA reads TGTGCCAGCAGCACCTCCCAGGGGGGTGGCTACACCTTC.

The genes are TRBV21-1 and TRBJ2-3; the table's D call TRBD2 went unverified against the DNA. TRBV21-1 is an annotated pseudogene. The CDR3 covers 19 residues. CDR3: CASSKTSGGPEEEADTQYF. The CDR3 coding sequence is TGTGCCAGCAGCAAAACTAGCGGGGGCCCAGAGGAGGAGGCAGATACGCAGTATTTT.

This clone has more than one count but fewer than ten. This sequence joins TRBV27 and TRBJ1-2; tentatively, D is TRBD1 (6 bases). Trimming left V 5 bases short and J 5 bases short, with 21 bases between. The CDR3 sequence is 16 residues long. CDR1 and CDR2 (germline): MNHEY, SMNVEV (reference sequence). The CDR3 coding sequence is TGTGCCAGCAGTCCCCAAAATCCGGGACATAGATATGGCTACACCTTC. Its translation: CASSPQNPGHRYGYTF.

The chain carries TRBV28 and TRBJ1-6; 7 bases agree with TRBD1. Germline V gene sequence: CDR1 MDHEN, CDR2 SYDVKM. This CDR3 is 12 amino acids long. Unmatched junction bases numbered 4, after V lost 8 bases and J lost 9 bases. This CDR3 reads CASGQAVSPLHF. The CDR3 DNA sequence: TGTGCCAGCGGACAGGCGGTTTCACCCCTCCACTTT.

The gene calls are TRBV6-5 and TRBJ1-2; D is possibly TRBD1 (5 bases). The CDR3 extends over 14 amino acids. CDR1 is MNHEY and CDR2 is SVGAGI in the germline V gene. V lost 6 bases and J 4 bases, leaving 15 bases between the germline ends. The CDR3 reads CASRGGRGGYGYTF. Here the CDR3 DNA reads TGTGCCAGCAGGGGAGGAAGGGGTGGCTATGGCTACACCTTC.

The chain combines TRBV11-2 with TRBJ1-4; unclear D gene. Germline V gives CDR1 SGHAT, CDR2 FQNNGV. V was clipped by 5 bases and J by 3 bases, with 10 bases between them. The CDR3 sequence is 14 residues long. Here the CDR3 reads CASSPSVANEKLFF. CDR3 DNA: TGTGCCAGCAGCCCCAGCGTGGCTAATGAAAAACTGTTTTTT.

This chain uses TRBV5-4 with TRBJ2-5; 7 bases match TRBD2. After removal of 1 base from V and 3 bases from J, the junction contained 6 bases not matched to a gene. The CDR3 runs to 15 residues. Germline-derived CDR1 and CDR2 are SGHNT and YYREEE (reference sequence). The CDR3 loop reads CASSLIELAKETQYF. The DNA for the CDR3 is TGTGCCAGCAGCTTGATTGAACTAGCGAAAGAGACCCAGTACTTC. Complete variable domain (other parts from reference TRBV5-4 and TRBJ2-5): ETGVTQSPTHLIKTRGQQVTLRCSSQSGHNTVSWYQQALGQGPQFIFQYYREEENGRGNFPPRFSGLQFPNYSSELNVNALELDDSALYLCASSLIELAKETQYFGPGTRLLVL.

CDR3 sequence (DNA): TGTGCCAGCAGCTTAGGGATCGCGGGAGGGCCTAGCAATGAGCAGTTCTTC. It encodes CASSLGIAGGPSNEQFF. The rearrangement links TRBV7-9 to TRBJ2-1; 9 bases align to TRBD2. The V and J ends lost 1 base and 6 bases, in that order; junction bases with no gene match: 10. Germline CDR1 and CDR2: SEHNR and FQNEAQ (reference sequence). The CDR3 contains 17 residues.

The chain is built from TRBV9 and TRBJ2-7; 12 bases match TRBD1. The V and J ends lost 0 bases and 5 bases, in that order; junction bases with no gene match: 6. Germline-derived CDR1 and CDR2 are SGDLS and YYNGEE. The CDR3 has 16 residues. CDR3 in DNA: TGTGCCAGCAGCGTAGCGCCGGGACAGGGGGCCCACGAGCAGTACTTC. Encoded protein: CASSVAPGQGAHEQYF.

The chain combines TRBV7-8 with TRBJ2-3; 7 bases agree with TRBD2. Germline CDR1 and CDR2: SGHVS and FQNEAQ. Trimming took 5 bases from V and 7 from J; bases not matched to a gene: 15. This CDR3 is 16 amino acids long. CDR3 sequence (DNA): TGTGCCAGCAGCCCCTCGGGCGGGAGTGGGACGAATACGCAGTATTTT. It codes for CASSPSGGSGTNTQYF.

The V and J genes are TRBV28 and TRBJ1-2; the match to TRBD1 covers 10 bases. V was pared by 4 bases and J by 3 bases, with 5 bases of the junction left unmatched. Germline assignment: CDR1 MDHEN and CDR2 SYDVKM. This CDR3 region has 15 residues. The CDR3 loop is CASSSAGQGDYGYTF. CDR3 DNA: TGTGCCAGCAGTTCTGCCGGACAGGGGGACTATGGCTACACCTTC.

In this sample, this clone turned up once. This chain links TRBV28 with TRBJ1-1; tentatively, D is TRBD1 (5 bases). The germline gives CDR1 MDHEN, CDR2 SYDVKM. The germline V and J ends were trimmed by 6 bases and 4 bases, with 18 bases remaining between them. The CDR3 loop spans 15 amino acids. In DNA, the CDR3 is TGTGCCAGCAGGGTTCCTCGCGGGACTGTCACTGAAGCTTTCTTT. Protein: CASRVPRGTVTEAFF.

The rearrangement links TRBV28 to TRBJ1-5, with D possibly matching TRBD1 (5 bases). Looked up from germline, CDR1 is MDHEN and CDR2 is SYDVKM. Trimming stripped 6 bases from V and 3 bases from J, with 12 bases between. This CDR3 is built from 14 residues. The CDR3 nucleotides read TGTGCCAGCAGCAAGGGACTGATCAATCAGCCCCAGCATTTT. It specifies CASSKGLINQPQHF.

The chain joins TRBV19 to TRBJ1-6; D is ambiguous. The CDR3 loop spans 15 amino acids. CDR1 is LNHDA, CDR2 SQIVND, per germline (reference sequence). Trimming took off 7 bases at V and 6 bases at J, with 16 bases between the two ends. The DNA of the CDR3 is TGTGCCAGTAACATTGGTCGGCAGGTTAATTCACCCCTCCACTTT. Its protein product is CASNIGRQVNSPLHF.

The chain is built from TRBV19 and TRBJ1-1; 9 nucleotides match TRBD1. Germline loops: CDR1 LNHDA, CDR2 SQIVND (reference sequence). There are 17 residues in the CDR3. V was clipped by 3 bases and J by 5 bases; unmatched bases: 13. The CDR3 DNA reads TGTGCCAGTAGTATTTTCGCTTCGAGACAGGGGGGAACTGAAGCTTTCTTT. Translation gives CASSIFASRQGGTEAFF.

V and J are TRBV9 and TRBJ2-5, with a tentative D call TRBD1 (6 bases). CDR1 SGDLS and CDR2 YYNGEE come from the germline V gene. V gave up 3 bases and J gave up 5 bases, with 17 bases separating them. The CDR3 has 15 residues. The CDR3 DNA sequence: TGTGCCAGCAGCGATACCGGGACAATCGTGGAGACCCAGTACTTC. Residues: CASSDTGTIVETQYF.